Below are 21 T cell receptor beta chains sequenced from a single sample in a study of Graves' ophthalmopathy and Graves' hyperthyroidism. Amplification of the TCR beta CDR3 regions used RNA transcripts (as template). RT-PCR in the first round used HTBI primers; a second-round multiplex PCR followed. TCRdb reprocessed the multiplex PCR reads via MiXCR and lists one record per CDR3 protein. The sample gives 600,000 to 650,000 distinct CDR3 sequences, 22% of which show up once; roughly 7.4% is in the top ten. The source material was peripheral blood. All receptors derive from a woman aged 18 to 35 with stable Graves' hyperthyroidism. Some clones in this sample may be carry-over from other donors' samples.

The chain links TRBV5-1 to TRBJ1-1, with unresolved D. V was shortened by 1 base and J by 0 bases, with 7 bases between the two germline ends. Germline CDR1 is SGHRS and CDR2 is YFSETQ. This CDR3 region has 14 residues. The DNA of the CDR3 is TGCGCCAGCAGCTTGACGACGGTGAACACTGAAGCTTTCTTT. Encoded protein: CASSLTTVNTEAFF.

This clonotype was recorded many times. CDR3 protein: CASRTGGVDGYTF. The CDR3 DNA reads as TGTGCCAGCAGAACAGGGGGCGTCGATGGCTACACCTTC. The chain uses TRBV27 and TRBJ1-2, with 9 bases matching TRBD1. The CDR3 spans 13 residues. V lost 6 bases to trimming and J lost 6 bases; unmatched junction nucleotides: 5. Per germline, CDR1 MNHEY and CDR2 SMNVEV (reference sequence).

This clonotype appeared many times. This chain links TRBV12-3 or TRBV12-4 with TRBJ2-5; TRBD1 might be the D (5 bases). Trimming left V 5 bases short and J 4 bases short, with 17 bases between. This CDR3 comprises 15 residues. CDR3 DNA sequence: TGTGCCAGCAGTCCCCATAGGGGAAGGGGAGAGACCCAGTACTTC. Translating it yields CASSPHRGRGETQYF.

V usage is TRBV5-6 and J usage is TRBJ1-3; possible D gene TRBD1, 5 bases. The germline V gene has CDR1 SGHDT and CDR2 YYEEEE. The CDR3 spans 15 residues. The germline V and J ends were trimmed by 0 bases and 3 bases, with 10 bases remaining between them. Here the CDR3 reads CASSLAGNGGNTIYF. The CDR3 DNA is TGTGCCAGCAGCTTGGCAGGGAATGGTGGAAACACCATATATTTT.

This clonotype came up many times. The V and J genes are TRBV12-3 or TRBV12-4 and TRBJ2-5, with D tentatively TRBD2 (6 bases). This CDR3 has 13 residues. Trimming took 5 bases from V and 5 from J, leaving 12 bases between them. CDR3 DNA sequence: TGTGCCAGCAGTCGACTAGTTGGGGAGACCCAGTACTTC. Its translation is CASSRLVGETQYF.

The V and J genes are TRBV5-1 and TRBJ2-7; TRBD1 or TRBD2 may be the D gene (5 bases each). V gave up 5 bases and J gave up 5 bases, with 17 bases separating them. Germline CDR1 and CDR2: SGHRS and YFSETQ. The CDR3 loop spans 14 amino acids. CDR3: CASSRGRARDEQYF. The CDR3 DNA reads TGCGCCAGCAGTCGGGGCAGGGCTCGAGACGAGCAGTACTTC.

CDR3 nucleotides: TGTGCCAGTAAAGCAAGCAGGGGGCGGGCTCAGCCCCAGCATTTT. Amino acid sequence: CASKASRGRAQPQHF. The chain has TRBV19 and TRBJ1-5, with 8 positions matching TRBD1. The CDR3 is 15 residues long. Per germline, CDR1 LNHDA and CDR2 SQIVND (reference sequence). V shed 7 bases, J shed 6 bases, and the junction held 11 bases outside the gene matches. Combining the CDR3 with reference TRBV19 and TRBJ1-5 gives the whole variable domain DGGITQSPKYLFRKEGQNVTLSCEQNLNHDAMYWYRQDPGQGLRLIYYSQIVNDFQKGDIAEGYSVSREKKESFPLTVTSAQKNPTAFYLCASKASRGRAQPQHFGDGTRLSIL.

V is TRBV7-3 and J is TRBJ1-5, with 10 nucleotides matching TRBD1. J lost 6 bases, V lost 8 bases, and 19 bases had no gene match. The CDR3 is 18 residues long. The germline CDR1 and CDR2 sequences are SGHTA and FQGTGA. The CDR3 here is CASPSSGRDRGCGQPQHF. Here the CDR3 DNA reads TGTGCCAGCCCCTCATCGGGCCGGGACAGGGGATGCGGTCAGCCCCAGCATTTT. Supplemented by reference TRBV7-3 and TRBJ1-5, the full variable domain reads GAGVSQTPSNKVTEKGKYVELRCDPISGHTALYWYRQSLGQGPEFLIYFQGTGAADDSGLPNDRFFAVRPEGSVSTLKIQRTERGDSAVYLCASPSSGRDRGCGQPQHFGDGTRLSIL.

The chain uses TRBV19 and TRBJ1-1, with a tentative D call TRBD1 (6 bases). Germline CDR1 is LNHDA and CDR2 is SQIVND (reference sequence). Trimming removed 4 bases from V and 4 bases from J, with 19 bases in between. The CDR3 consists of 16 residues. This CDR3 reads CASSKPRGQGTTEAFF. The CDR3 DNA follows: TGTGCCAGTAGTAAACCGCGTGGTCAGGGGACCACTGAAGCTTTCTTT.

The chain recombines TRBV4-2 with TRBJ1-2; D uncertain. The CDR3 covers 14 residues. The germline gives CDR1 LGHNA, CDR2 YNFKEQ. Trimming took 1 base from V and 8 from J, leaving 14 bases between them. The CDR3: CASSQGTGSVGYTF. In DNA, the CDR3 is TGTGCCAGCAGCCAAGGCACGGGGAGCGTAGGCTACACCTTC.

This clonotype was observed at least ten times. The rearrangement joins TRBV20-1 to TRBJ1-5; 8 nucleotides line up with TRBD1. The CDR3 length is 13 residues. Trimming cost V 5 bases and J 6 bases; bases outside gene matches: 6. CDR1 is DFQATT, CDR2 SNEGSKA, per germline (reference sequence). For the CDR3, the DNA is TGCAGTGCTTCCCAGGGGGCTAGTCAGCCCCAGCATTTT. Residues: CSASQGASQPQHF.

This clonotype was detected a few times. V is TRBV6-1 and J is TRBJ1-5; D ambiguous. The CDR3 length is 12 residues. V dropped 11 bases and J dropped 7 bases, with 15 bases sitting between them. CDR1 and CDR2 (germline): MNHNS, SASEGT. CDR3 protein: CAGFGPGQPQHF. CDR3 bases: TGTGCCGGCTTCGGCCCGGGGCAGCCCCAGCATTTT.

This clonotype was counted between two and nine times. The chain employs TRBV20-1 and TRBJ2-5, with 7 bases lining up with TRBD2. V was clipped by 1 base and J by 5 bases; unmatched bases: 7. The CDR3 extends over 14 amino acids. The V gene's germline CDR1 is DFQATT and CDR2 SNEGSKA (reference sequence). The CDR3, as DNA: TGCAGTGCTAGAGGCGGGGGTTGGGGGGAGACCCAGTACTTC. Its protein product is CSARGGGWGETQYF.

The chain combines TRBV11-2 with TRBJ1-2; no reliable D call. Germline V lookup: CDR1 SGHAT, CDR2 FQNNGV. This CDR3 is 12 amino acids long. V was trimmed by 0 bases and J by 7 bases, leaving 6 bases between them. The DNA of the CDR3 is TGTGCCAGCAGCTTAGATATCGGTGGCTACACCTTC. As protein: CASSLDIGGYTF. Filled out from reference TRBV11-2 and TRBJ1-2, the complete variable domain reads EAGVAQSPRYKIIEKRQSVAFWCNPISGHATLYWYQQILGQGPKLLIQFQNNGVVDDSQLPKDRFSAERLKGVDSTLKIQPAKLEDSAVYLCASSLDIGGYTFGSGTRLTVV.

This clonotype was counted many times. The chain combines TRBV6-6 with TRBJ2-7, with D perhaps TRBD1 (6 bases). V was clipped by 10 bases and J by 0 bases, with 13 bases between them. The CDR3 is 13 amino acids. CDR1 is MNHNY, CDR2 SVGAGI, per germline (reference sequence). The CDR3 region has the DNA TGTGCCACCGGGACAACGGTCTCCTACGAGCAGTACTTC. The encoded protein is CATGTTVSYEQYF.

At least ten counts were recorded for this clonotype. This chain joins TRBV10-3 and TRBJ1-5, with D maybe TRBD1 (5 bases). The CDR3 has 15 amino acids. Deletions cut 0 bases from V and 1 base from J, with 7 bases between. Germline CDR1 ENHRY, CDR2 SYGVKD. This CDR3 is CAISESRQSNQPQHF. The CDR3 nucleotides read TGTGCCATCAGTGAGTCCCGACAGAGCAATCAGCCCCAGCATTTT.

Note on this clonotype: An end of the junction differs from the germline gene, which may be a read error. The chain links TRBV18 to TRBJ1-5; 7 nucleotides match TRBD1. Germline V gene data show CDR1 as KGHSH and CDR2 as LQKENI. The CDR3 runs 15 residues. CDR3 protein: CASSPQGISNQPQHF. The CDR3 DNA sequence: TGTGCCAGCTCCCCACAGGGGATTAGCAATCAGCCCCAGCATTTT.

This clonotype occurred a few times. The gene calls are TRBV28 and TRBJ2-2; D remains ambiguous. Germline V lookup: CDR1 MDHEN, CDR2 SYDVKM. V was trimmed by 3 bases and J by 4 bases, leaving 9 bases between them. This CDR3 comprises 14 residues. The CDR3 sequence is CASSFMGFTGELFF. DNA of the CDR3: TGTGCCAGCAGTTTTATGGGCTTCACCGGGGAGCTGTTTTTT.

This clonotype was observed at least ten times. The chain employs TRBV10-3 and TRBJ2-6; no clear D. The CDR3 extends over 16 amino acids. V lost 0 bases to trimming and J lost 0 bases, with 6 bases between them. CDR1 is ENHRY and CDR2 is SYGVKD in the germline V gene. CDR3 nucleotides: TGTGCCATCAGTGAGTCGGGGATCTCTGGGGCCAACGTCCTGACTTTC. This encodes CAISESGISGANVLTF.

Many counts were recorded for this clonotype. The chain combines TRBV5-8 with TRBJ1-5; D not resolved. The germline V and J ends were trimmed by 2 bases and 0 bases, with 9 bases remaining between them. Looked up from germline, CDR1 is SGHTS and CDR2 is YDEGEE. The CDR3 has 15 residues. The CDR3, as DNA: TGTGCCAGCAGCTTTTCTGGGGATAGCAATCAGCCCCAGCATTTT. Protein product: CASSFSGDSNQPQHF.

The chain joins TRBV5-1 to TRBJ1-1, with 7 bases lining up with TRBD1. The CDR3 is 15 residues long. V lost 3 bases, J lost 1 base, and 6 bases stayed unmatched. Germline values: CDR1 SGHRS, CDR2 YFSETQ. This CDR3 is CASSYPGTANTEAFF. As DNA, the CDR3 is TGCGCCAGCAGCTACCCCGGGACAGCGAACACTGAAGCTTTCTTT.